This T cell receptor beta chain was profiled in a study of T cell responses to AZD1222 COVID-19 vaccine. Findings and limits, study-wide: Spike-specific TCR breadth and depth both grew after two AZD1222 doses. CD4 TCRs linked to vaccination spanned spike, dominating at 160-218 and 743-854. Donors were chiefly white British, with a greater number of females, and clonal diversity was perhaps underestimated.

This table comes from immunoSEQ multiplex PCR, and its TCRdb copy is limited to in-frame clones, with some not included. The sample shows under 200,000 clones, 90% to 95% of them seen only once. CDR3 size: 14 residues. Germline V gene lookup returns CDR1 LNHNV and CDR2 YYDKDF (reference sequence). V lost 6 bases and J lost 2; bases outside the gene matches: 1. Notes on this clone: Its antigen is still unknown.

The receptor was isolated from an adult in good health. This chain connects TRBV15 to TRBJ1-3; 10 bases fit TRBD1. Sequencing used peripheral blood, obtained on day 0 of AZD1222 vaccination. CDR3 coding DNA: TGTGCCACCAGTGGACAGGGGGCTGGAAACACCATATATTTT. Residues: CATSGQGAGNTIYF. The full variable domain, its missing parts supplied by reference TRBV15 and TRBJ1-3, is DAMVIQNPRYQVTQFGKPVTLSCSQTLNHNVMYWYQQKSSQAPKLLFHYYDKDFNNEADTPDNFQSRRPNTSFCFLDIRSPGLGDTAMYLCATSGQGAGNTIYFGEGSWLTVV.